This TCR beta chain was captured in a study of CDR3 diversity in severe acne. TCRdb called the PCR reads again in MiXCR, with one record for every CDR3 protein. The table includes approximately 90,000 distinct CDR3 sequences, roughly half detected once. The V gene end was trimmed by 6 bases and the J gene end by 10 bases; junction bases not matched to a gene: 11. Germline CDR1 reads DFQATT; CDR2 reads SNEGSKA (reference sequence). This CDR3 is 14 amino acids long. The V gene is TRBV20-1, the J gene TRBJ1-4; 10 positions agree with TRBD1. Material: blood. The source is a male donor in good health, serving as a control. The CDR3 protein is CSAFSGTGDSKLFF. The CDR3 coding sequence is TGCAGTGCCTTCTCCGGGACAGGGGATTCAAAACTGTTTTTT.